The 28 T cell receptor beta chains below were found in one sample sequenced in a study of technical replicates of blood from a few donors. Assay: immunoSEQ multiplex PCR; the TCRdb copy retains only in-frame clones and omits some. Found here are 50,000 or so clones, 92% of them singletons; the top ten hold roughly 3.9%. Source material: PBMCs. Receptors originate from a human donor in good health. Some clones in this sample may be carry-over from other donors' samples.

The genes are TRBV5-1 and TRBJ2-3; the D gene is possibly TRBD1 (7 bases). Germline V gives CDR1 SGHRS, CDR2 YFSETQ. This CDR3 has 16 residues. Trimming cost V 0 bases and J 3 bases, with 14 bases left between them. CDR3 sequence (DNA): TGCGCCAGCAGCTTGGCCGAGGGGGCGGGAACAGATACGCAGTATTTT. It translates to CASSLAEGAGTDTQYF.

The chain joins TRBV11-3 to TRBJ2-1; D not resolved. Trimming removed 4 bases from V and 5 bases from J, with 9 bases in between. Germline V gene sequence: CDR1 SGHNT, CDR2 YENEEA. This CDR3 is built from 13 residues. CDR3 nucleotides: TGTGCCAGCAGCTCTCTCCCTAACAATGAGCAGTTCTTC. This sequence encodes CASSSLPNNEQFF.

This chain uses TRBV7-9 with TRBJ2-7; D is possibly TRBD2 (5 bases). CDR1 and CDR2 (germline): SEHNR, FQNEAQ (reference sequence). V was clipped by 2 bases and J by 6 bases, with 8 bases between them. The CDR3 spans 12 residues. The CDR3 here is CASSLLAGEQYF. The CDR3 bases are TGTGCCAGCAGCTTACTAGCTGGCGAGCAGTACTTC. Combining the CDR3 with reference TRBV7-9 and TRBJ2-7 gives the whole variable domain DTGVSQNPRHKITKRGQNVTFRCDPISEHNRLYWYRQTLGQGPEFLTYFQNEAQLEKSRLLSDRFSAERPKGSFSTLEIQRTEQGDSAMYLCASSLLAGEQYFGPGTRLTVT.

Only one count was recorded for this clone. The V gene is TRBV29-1, the J gene TRBJ2-5, with TRBD2 as a possible D gene (5 bases). CDR1 is SQVTM, CDR2 ANQGSEA, per germline. CDR3 length: 12 residues. Trimming removed 8 bases from V and 5 bases from J, with 15 bases in between. The CDR3 protein is CSSKASRETQYF. The CDR3, as DNA: TGCAGCTCCAAGGCTAGCCGGGAGACCCAGTACTTC.

This chain connects TRBV5-5 to TRBJ2-2; 9 bases are a match to TRBD1. V dropped 1 base and J dropped 1; count of bases not matched to a gene: 8. Germline assignment: CDR1 SGHKS and CDR2 YYEKEE (reference sequence). This CDR3 spans 18 amino acids. DNA of the CDR3: TGTGCCAGCAGCTTGTACGGCTCGGACAGGGGGAACACCGGGGAGCTGTTTTTT. Translating it yields CASSLYGSDRGNTGELFF.

The chain combines TRBV7-9 with TRBJ2-7; the D gene is possibly TRBD2 (6 bases). Between the trimmed V and J ends, which lost 3 bases and 6 bases, there was a span of 15 bases. Germline lookup yields CDR1 SEHNR and CDR2 FQNEAQ (reference sequence). The CDR3 length is 14 residues. CDR3 sequence (DNA): TGTGCCAGCAGCTTGAGCGGGCGTTGGTTCGAGCAGTACTTC. Its translation: CASSLSGRWFEQYF.

The chain carries TRBV6-1 and TRBJ1-6, with 7 bases fitting TRBD1. This CDR3 contains 15 residues. The trim removed 2 bases at V and 7 bases at J, leaving 5 bases unmatched. CDR1 and CDR2 from the germline V gene are MNHNS and SASEGT. In DNA, the CDR3 is TGTGCCAGCAGTGAACTAGGGGGCAGGAATTCACCCCTCCACTTT. It translates to CASSELGGRNSPLHF.

The V and J genes are TRBV5-1 and TRBJ2-1; 11 bases are a match to TRBD2. The trim removed 4 bases at V and 10 bases at J, leaving 10 bases unmatched. CDR3 length: 15 amino acids. Germline V gene data show CDR1 as SGHRS and CDR2 as YFSETQ. This CDR3 reads CASSPNSGGAGEQFF. The CDR3 DNA reads as TGCGCCAGCAGCCCCAATAGCGGGGGGGCCGGGGAGCAGTTCTTC.

The table lists this clone with a count of one. The rearrangement uses TRBV5-1 and TRBJ1-5; TRBD1 matches 10 bases. The CDR3 has 20 residues. Germline trimming cut 0 bases from V and 2 bases from J; bases unmatched to any gene: 14. CDR1 and CDR2 (germline): SGHRS, YFSETQ. The CDR3 DNA sequence: TGCGCCAGCAGCTTGGTTTTGGGACAGGGGCATCCGAGAGGCAATCAGCCCCAGCATTTT. This gives the protein CASSLVLGQGHPRGNQPQHF.

V usage is TRBV29-1 and J usage is TRBJ2-1; 7 bases line up with TRBD1. Losses at the gene ends were 0 bases for V and 5 bases for J; bases not matched to a gene: 7. CDR1 is SQVTM and CDR2 is ANQGSEA in the germline V gene. CDR3 length equals 15 residues. CDR3 protein: CSVEDFRDSNNEQFF. The DNA of the CDR3 is TGCAGCGTTGAAGATTTTCGGGACAGCAACAATGAGCAGTTCTTC.

The chain combines TRBV6-1 with TRBJ1-2, with 8 bases that match TRBD1. In germline, CDR1 is MNHNS, CDR2 SASEGT. This CDR3 has 14 amino acids. J lost 8 bases, V lost 8 bases, and 13 bases had no gene match. The CDR3 region has the DNA TGTGCCAGCGGGGGGGTCGGACAGGGAAAAGGCTACACCTTC. It yields the protein CASGGVGQGKGYTF.

CDR3 nucleotides: TGTGCCAGCAGTGGGGACAGGGGCTGGATGGAAGAGTACTTC. It specifies CASSGDRGWMEEYF. The V and J genes are TRBV2 and TRBJ2-7; 10 nucleotides match TRBD1. This CDR3 has 14 residues. The V gene's germline CDR1 is SNHLY and CDR2 FYNNEI. V was clipped by 4 bases and J by 11 bases; unmatched bases: 11.

V gene TRBV29-1 combines with J gene TRBJ2-1, with D possibly matching TRBD2 (5 bases). Trimming took off 5 bases at V and 2 bases at J, with 16 bases between the two ends. Germline CDR1 reads SQVTM; CDR2 reads ANQGSEA. The CDR3 loop spans 15 amino acids. The CDR3 sequence: CSVYGELLAYNEQFF. The CDR3 coding sequence is TGCAGCGTTTACGGGGAGTTGCTTGCCTACAATGAGCAGTTCTTC.

The chain uses TRBV7-9 and TRBJ2-5; maybe TRBD1 (6 bases). Germline-derived CDR1 and CDR2 are SEHNR and FQNEAQ (reference sequence). This CDR3 region has 16 residues. Trimming removed 3 bases from V and 4 bases from J, with 18 bases in between. CDR3 nucleotide sequence: TGTGCCAGCAGCTTCTCGGCCTTACAGGGTGGAGAGACCCAGTACTTC. This encodes CASSFSALQGGETQYF.

The genes are TRBV30 and TRBJ1-4, with D possibly matching TRBD1 (5 bases). V gave up 3 bases and J gave up 4 bases, with 18 bases separating them. Germline V gene sequence: CDR1 GTSNPN, CDR2 SVGIG (reference sequence). This CDR3 spans 16 amino acids. CDR3 sequence (DNA): TGTGCCTGGAGGGCCGGACAAAGAGGATATAATGAAAAACTGTTTTTT. It is translated as CAWRAGQRGYNEKLFF.

The J gene is TRBJ2-7, the V gene TRBV2; the D gene is possibly TRBD2 (5 bases). This CDR3 comprises 11 residues. In germline, CDR1 is SNHLY, CDR2 FYNNEI. Trimming shortened V by 6 bases and J by 3 bases, and 6 bases separated the two germline ends. The chain's CDR3 is CASSGNYEQYF. The DNA for the CDR3 is TGTGCCAGCAGCGGGAACTACGAGCAGTACTTC.

Only one count was recorded for this clone. V is TRBV5-1 and J is TRBJ1-2, with D hard to call. Trimming removed 0 bases from V and 5 bases from J, with 14 bases in between. CDR1 and CDR2 from the germline V gene are SGHRS and YFSETQ. The CDR3 contains 15 residues. This chain's CDR3 is CASSLVSAGGYGYTF. The CDR3 coding sequence is TGCGCCAGCAGCTTGGTCTCGGCAGGCGGGTATGGCTACACCTTC.

The rearrangement joins TRBV19 to TRBJ1-1; D is undetermined. V was clipped by 5 bases and J by 6 bases, with 7 bases between them. The CDR3 has 11 amino acids. In germline, CDR1 is LNHDA, CDR2 SQIVND (reference sequence). CDR3 nucleotide sequence: TGTGCCAGTAGTTTTAGCTCTGAAGCTTTCTTT. Translation: CASSFSSEAFF. The full variable domain, rest sourced from reference TRBV19 and TRBJ1-1, is DGGITQSPKYLFRKEGQNVTLSCEQNLNHDAMYWYRQDPGQGLRLIYYSQIVNDFQKGDIAEGYSVSREKKESFPLTVTSAQKNPTAFYLCASSFSSEAFFGQGTRLTVV.

This sequence joins TRBV7-9 and TRBJ1-5; D might be TRBD1 (5 bases). CDR3 length: 14 amino acids. Germline V gene lookup returns CDR1 SEHNR and CDR2 FQNEAQ (reference sequence). V was clipped by 3 bases and J by 3 bases, with 9 bases between them. The CDR3 nucleotides are TGTGCCAGCAGCTTTGGACACGACAATCAGCCCCAGCATTTT. The encoded protein is CASSFGHDNQPQHF.

This clone appeared a single time. V usage is TRBV19 and J usage is TRBJ2-2; maybe TRBD1 (7 bases). Germline V gives CDR1 LNHDA, CDR2 SQIVND (reference sequence). Trimming pared 1 base from V and 1 base from J, leaving 10 bases between. The CDR3 is 16 amino acids. Written as DNA, the CDR3 is TGTGCCAGTAGTATAGGGCGGGACAGGAACACCGGGGAGCTGTTTTTT. Amino acid sequence: CASSIGRDRNTGELFF.

In its sample, this clone was seen once. V gene TRBV30 combines with J gene TRBJ1-1, with 7 bases that match TRBD1. V lost 3 bases, J lost 3 bases, and 4 bases stayed unmatched. Germline V gene data show CDR1 as GTSNPN and CDR2 as SVGIG (reference sequence). This CDR3 comprises 13 residues. CDR3 sequence (DNA): TGTGCCTGGAGCGAAACAGGGGACACTGAAGCTTTCTTT. Translating it yields CAWSETGDTEAFF.

J is TRBJ1-2 and V is TRBV5-4; no definite D call. The V gene's germline CDR1 is SGHNT and CDR2 YYREEE (reference sequence). The CDR3 is made up of 13 amino acids. V was pared by 4 bases and J by 2 bases, with 9 bases between. Written as DNA, the CDR3 is TGTGCCAGCAGCGAGAACAGAAACTATGGCTACACCTTC. Its protein is CASSENRNYGYTF.

The chain recombines TRBV7-2 with TRBJ1-2, with D possibly TRBD1 on 6 matching bases. The CDR3 covers 16 residues. With 0 bases removed from V and 0 bases from J, the gap between germline ends came to 11 bases. CDR1 and CDR2 from the germline V gene are SGHTA and FQGNSA. The CDR3: CASSLALGTSNYGYTF. The CDR3 DNA reads as TGTGCCAGCAGCTTAGCGCTCGGGACATCTAACTATGGCTACACCTTC.

The rearrangement joins TRBV5-6 to TRBJ1-4; maybe TRBD1 (6 bases). V lost 1 base and J 7 bases, leaving 17 bases between the germline ends. This CDR3 spans 16 amino acids. Germline V CDR1 and CDR2: SGHDT, YYEEEE. CDR3 sequence: CASSLRSGTRIEKLFF. The CDR3 nucleotides read TGTGCCAGCAGCTTGAGATCTGGGACAAGAATTGAAAAACTGTTTTTT.

As for this clone: The germline gene is not matched at one end of the junction; a read error may be the cause. The chain joins TRBV19 to TRBJ2-1; TRBD1 might be the D (6 bases). The CDR3 totals 14 residues. The V gene's germline CDR1 is LNHDA and CDR2 SQIVND (reference sequence). CDR3 in amino acids: CAGSIRGSYNEQFF. CDR3 sequence (DNA): TGTGCCGGTAGTATCAGGGGTAGTTACAATGAGCAGTTCTTC.

The chain employs TRBV27 and TRBJ2-7, with D maybe TRBD2 (5 bases). The germline V gene encodes CDR1 MNHEY and CDR2 SMNVEV (reference sequence). This CDR3 is built from 15 residues. The ends were cut back, 6 bases at V and 5 bases at J, with 20 bases in the middle. The CDR3 nucleotides read TGTGCCAGCAGCCCAAACCCAATCACTAGTAACGAGCAGTACTTC. This gives the protein CASSPNPITSNEQYF.

CDR3 loop: CASRPSDTEAFF. In DNA, the CDR3 is TGTGCCAGCAGACCTTCAGACACTGAAGCTTTCTTT. This chain joins TRBV2 and TRBJ1-1; D ambiguous. This CDR3 region has 12 residues. CDR1 and CDR2 from the germline V gene are SNHLY and FYNNEI. Trimming left V 6 bases short and J 3 bases short, with 8 bases between.

The rearrangement uses TRBV5-4 and TRBJ1-1, with D possibly TRBD1 on 5 matching bases. The CDR3 is 16 residues long. V was pared by 2 bases and J by 4 bases, with 18 bases between. In germline, CDR1 is SGHNT, CDR2 YYREEE (reference sequence). This CDR3 is CASSLVAGSLLTEAFF. The CDR3 DNA sequence: TGTGCCAGCAGCTTAGTGGCAGGGTCCTTACTCACTGAAGCTTTCTTT.